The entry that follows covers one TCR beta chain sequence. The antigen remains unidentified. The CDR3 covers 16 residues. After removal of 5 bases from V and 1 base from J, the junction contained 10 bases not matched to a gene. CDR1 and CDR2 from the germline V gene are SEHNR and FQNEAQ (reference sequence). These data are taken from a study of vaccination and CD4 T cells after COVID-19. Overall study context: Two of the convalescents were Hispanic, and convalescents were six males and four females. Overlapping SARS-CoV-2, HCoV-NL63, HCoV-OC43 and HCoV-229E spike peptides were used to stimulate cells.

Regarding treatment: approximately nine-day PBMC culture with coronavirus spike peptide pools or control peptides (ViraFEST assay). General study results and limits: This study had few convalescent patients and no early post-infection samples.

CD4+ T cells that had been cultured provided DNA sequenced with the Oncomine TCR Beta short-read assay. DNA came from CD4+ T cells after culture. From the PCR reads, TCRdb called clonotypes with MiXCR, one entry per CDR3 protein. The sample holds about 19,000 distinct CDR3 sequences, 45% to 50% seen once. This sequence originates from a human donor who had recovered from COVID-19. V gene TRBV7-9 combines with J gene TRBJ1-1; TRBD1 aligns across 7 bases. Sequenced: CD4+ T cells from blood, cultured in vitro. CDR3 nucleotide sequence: TGTGCCAGCAGCACCCAGGGGGGGGGCAGGAACACTGAAGCTTTCTTT. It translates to CASSTQGGGRNTEAFF.